Following are 10 T cell receptor beta chains from one sample sequenced in a study of neurological immune-mediated disorders. TCRdb ran MiXCR on the 5' RACE reads and lists one entry per CDR3 protein. The sample records 70,000 or so distinct CDR3 sequences, 4% to 6% being singletons. Sequenced sample: PBMCs. The source of these receptors is a woman aged 25 to 39 with multiple sclerosis.

The table lists this clonotype with many counts. The gene calls are TRBV6-5 and TRBJ2-2, with D hard to call. The germline V and J ends were trimmed by 5 bases and 4 bases, with 14 bases remaining between them. This CDR3 is built from 15 residues. Germline CDR1 MNHEY, CDR2 SVGAGI. CDR3: CASSTRHLGTGELFF. The CDR3 region has the DNA TGTGCCAGCAGTACCCGACATCTGGGCACCGGGGAGCTGTTTTTT.

This clonotype was detected many times. V usage is TRBV12-3 or TRBV12-4 and J usage is TRBJ2-1; D is undetermined. CDR3 length: 14 residues. V gave up 1 base and J gave up 5 bases, with 9 bases separating them. As DNA, the CDR3 is TGTGCCAGCAGTTTAGTACAACGCAACAATGAGCAGTTCTTC. Translated: CASSLVQRNNEQFF.

Many counts were recorded for this clonotype. J is TRBJ2-3 and V is TRBV7-9, with TRBD2 identical over 9 bases. The CDR3 spans 16 residues. Germline V gene data show CDR1 as SEHNR and CDR2 as FQNEAQ (reference sequence). The ends lost 0 bases at V and 1 base at J; junction bases unmatched: 2. DNA for the CDR3: TGTGCCAGCAGCTTAGCCGCTAGCGGGGGCACAGATACGCAGTATTTT. Encoded protein: CASSLAASGGTDTQYF.

This clonotype was counted many times. The chain uses TRBV20-1 and TRBJ1-5; 8 bases line up with TRBD1. V gave up 5 bases and J gave up 7 bases; unmatched junction bases: 7. Germline CDR1 reads DFQATT; CDR2 reads SNEGSKA (reference sequence). This CDR3 has 13 residues. CDR3 protein: CSAPQGARQPQHF. In DNA form, the CDR3 reads TGCAGTGCTCCTCAGGGGGCAAGGCAGCCCCAGCATTTT.

This clonotype was counted many times. The rearrangement links TRBV15 to TRBJ2-5; D assignment may be TRBD1 or TRBD2 (5 bases each). The CDR3 is 18 amino acids. V was pared by 0 bases and J by 2 bases, with 19 bases between. Germline V gene sequence: CDR1 LNHNV, CDR2 YYDKDF (reference sequence). DNA of the CDR3: TGTGCCACCAGCAGAGATTTCACCCAACAGGAGGAACAAGAGACCCAGTACTTC. Translating gives CATSRDFTQQEEQETQYF.

This clonotype was counted at least ten times. The rearrangement joins TRBV7-8 to TRBJ2-2; weak D call: TRBD2 (7 bases). V was cut by 2 bases and J by 4 bases, with 14 bases left in between. The CDR3 is made up of 16 amino acids. Germline V CDR1 and CDR2: SGHVS, FQNEAQ. CDR3 in DNA: TGTGCCAGCAGCTTAAAGGGGGGAGGGAGCACCGGGGAGCTGTTTTTT. Amino acids: CASSLKGGGSTGELFF.

This clonotype was detected ten times or more. The chain employs TRBV20-1 and TRBJ2-3; 9 bases are a match to TRBD1. The germline V gene has CDR1 DFQATT and CDR2 SNEGSKA (reference sequence). V lost 3 bases to trimming and J lost 6 bases; unmatched junction nucleotides: 10. The CDR3 length is 15 residues. The CDR3 is CSASDPGQGLDTQYF. The CDR3 DNA sequence: TGCAGTGCTAGCGATCCGGGACAGGGTTTGGATACGCAGTATTTT.

This sequence joins TRBV20-1 and TRBJ1-2, with TRBD1 matching 9 bases. In germline, CDR1 is DFQATT, CDR2 SNEGSKA (reference sequence). The CDR3 has 18 residues. J gave up 5 bases and V 5 bases, and 21 bases lay outside the gene matches. The CDR3 DNA follows: TGCAGTGCTCCACGTCTCCGGGACAGGGTCCCAATAAATTATGGCTACACCTTC. Encoded protein: CSAPRLRDRVPINYGYTF.

This clonotype was counted many times. The chain carries TRBV20-1 and TRBJ1-1; perhaps TRBD1 as D (6 bases). The CDR3 is 13 amino acids. Germline V lookup: CDR1 DFQATT, CDR2 SNEGSKA (reference sequence). V lost 4 bases and J 3 bases, leaving 12 bases between the germline ends. CDR3 coding DNA: TGCAGTGCTAAGAGGACAGATCACACTGAAGCTTTCTTT. Its translation is CSAKRTDHTEAFF.

In its sample, this clonotype was seen many times. The V and J genes are TRBV2 and TRBJ2-1; 9 bases align to TRBD2. The V segment lost 1 base and the J segment 2 bases; nucleotides outside the gene matches: 3. Germline V gene sequence: CDR1 SNHLY, CDR2 FYNNEI. The CDR3 has 16 amino acids. The CDR3 protein is CASSEGLAGTYNEQFF. The CDR3 coding sequence is TGTGCCAGCAGTGAAGGTCTAGCGGGGACCTACAATGAGCAGTTCTTC.